This T cell receptor beta chain was captured by sequencing in a study of T-cell memory formation after mild COVID-19. Turning to the study itself: TCR clustering was largely donor specific.

A word on this clonotype: Its antigen is unknown.

The CDR3 has 18 residues. With 5 bases removed from V and 6 bases from J, the gap between germline ends came to 28 bases. Germline assignment: CDR1 SGHDT and CDR2 YYEEEE. General study points: Contracting clones, day 15 to 85, had balanced CD4/CD8, and later expanders favored CD4+. Clonal second-wave expansions that peaked on day 37 had unconfirmed SARS-CoV-2 specificity.

TCRalpha and TCRbeta libraries used 5'RACE with constant-segment primers and UMIs. Via MiXCR, TCRdb re-called the 5' RACE reads, giving one row per CDR3 protein. Of 150,000 or so distinct CDR3 sequences listed, almost 25% are singletons. The chain employs TRBV5-6 and TRBJ2-3; D gene ambiguous. The receptor was isolated from an adult woman who had mild COVID-19 (a few samples of this study predate the infection). Cell type and time point are not known. The sequencing sample was made of PBMCs or a T cell subset sorted from them (not recorded which). Written as DNA, the CDR3 is TGTGCCAGCAGGTCATCGGCGGAAGCCTTAGTATTTGTTGATACGCAGTATTTT. This codes for CASRSSAEALVFVDTQYF.